The 8 T cell receptor beta chains presented below share a single source sample, sequenced in a study of shared clonotypes between healthy human individuals. Sequenced by immunoSEQ multiplex PCR; TCRdb stores in-frame clones only, minus some. The data hold some 2,100,000 clones, with under 97% observed a single time. The sequencing sample was made of naive CD4+ T cells sorted from blood. Subset meaning: CD45RA+ positively selected. These receptors originate from a young man in good health.

The gene calls are TRBV5-6 and TRBJ1-3; no clear D. Germline CDR1 SGHDT, CDR2 YYEEEE. Trimming removed 4 bases from V and 2 bases from J, with 7 bases in between. The CDR3 totals 13 residues. CDR3 nucleotides: TGTGCCAGCAGCCCACAGCCTGGAAACACCATATATTTT. It specifies CASSPQPGNTIYF.

The CDR3 DNA reads as TGTGCCAGCAGCCAAGAGGGGACAGGGGCGGAGGACATTCAGTACTTC. This sequence encodes CASSQEGTGAEDIQYF. This chain connects TRBV4-2 to TRBJ2-4, with 10 bases fitting TRBD1. The CDR3 covers 16 residues. J gave up 8 bases and V 0 bases, and 7 bases lay outside the gene matches. Per germline, CDR1 LGHNA and CDR2 YNFKEQ.

The chain links TRBV11-2 to TRBJ1-1; possible D gene TRBD1, 6 bases. The CDR3 is 13 amino acids. Germline V CDR1 and CDR2: SGHAT, FQNNGV. V was clipped by 5 bases and J by 6 bases, with 13 bases between them. Here the CDR3 reads CASSLPGAPEAFF. In DNA form, the CDR3 reads TGTGCCAGCAGCCTTCCAGGGGCTCCTGAAGCTTTCTTT.

V gene TRBV6-5 combines with J gene TRBJ2-2, with no clear D. V was shortened by 6 bases and J by 5 bases, with 10 bases between the two germline ends. The CDR3 sequence is 13 residues long. CDR1 and CDR2 from the germline V gene are MNHEY and SVGAGI. The CDR3 DNA reads as TGTGCCAGCAGGCTCGTCGATACCGGGGAGCTGTTTTTT. The encoded protein is CASRLVDTGELFF.

The chain links TRBV14 to TRBJ2-7; 10 nucleotides agree with TRBD1. The CDR3 covers 19 residues. V shed 4 bases, J shed 2 bases, and the junction held 17 bases outside the gene matches. Per germline, CDR1 SGHDN and CDR2 FVKESK. The chain's CDR3 is CASSLRGRDRGWGPYEQYF. CDR3 DNA sequence: TGTGCCAGCAGCCTCCGAGGACGGGACAGGGGATGGGGGCCCTACGAGCAGTACTTC.

The CDR3 DNA reads as TGTGCCAGCAGTTTACCCTCCAGAAGAACTGAAGCTTTCTTT. This codes for CASSLPSRRTEAFF. The J gene is TRBJ1-1, the V gene TRBV28; D is ambiguous. The V end lost 2 bases, the J end lost 5 bases, and 12 bases lay between the germline ends. The CDR3 extends over 14 amino acids. The germline CDR1 and CDR2 sequences are MDHEN and SYDVKM.

The CDR3 protein is CASSGRGGGTDTQYF. The CDR3 DNA sequence: TGTGCCAGCAGTGGGCGGGGGGGCGGCACAGATACGCAGTATTTT. The chain links TRBV6-1 to TRBJ2-3, with TRBD2 matching 9 bases. Germline CDR1 and CDR2: MNHNS and SASEGT. Germline trimming cut 4 bases from V and 1 base from J; bases unmatched to any gene: 3. The CDR3 is 15 amino acids.

The gene calls are TRBV30 and TRBJ2-5; D might be TRBD2 (6 bases). In germline, CDR1 is GTSNPN, CDR2 SVGIG (reference sequence). With 0 bases removed from V and 2 bases from J, the gap between germline ends came to 19 bases. This CDR3 comprises 17 residues. The CDR3: CAWSVTPGRVIQETQYF. CDR3 DNA sequence: TGTGCCTGGAGTGTAACCCCCGGGAGAGTTATTCAAGAGACCCAGTACTTC.